This TCR beta chain was sequenced during a study of T cell repertoires in cytomegalovirus infection. The CDR3 sequence is 14 residues long. V gave up 4 bases and J gave up 5 bases, with 12 bases separating them. Per germline, CDR1 DFQATT and CDR2 SNEGSKA (reference sequence). Study-level points and caveats: CMV-specific TCR beta clonotypes restricted by HLA-C dominated the ex vivo response.

TCRdb reanalysed the reads using MiXCR and keeps one entry per CDR3 protein. The table lists nearly 450,000 distinct CDR3 sequences, approximately 32% of them singletons. On this clonotype itself: Its antigen is undetermined.

This chain joins TRBV20-1 and TRBJ1-6; D is possibly TRBD1 (6 bases). The sequence was obtained from a human donor in good health (CMV status not recorded). Some clones in this sample may be carry-over from other donors' samples. The sequenced material came from PBMCs. In nucleotides, the CDR3 is TGCAGTGCTACCCGGGACAAAAATAATTCACCCCTCCACTTT. Translating it yields CSATRDKNNSPLHF.